The rows below give T cell receptor beta chains drawn from one sample of a study of blood T cell repertoires in COVID-19. Repertoires were generated with immunoSEQ multiplex PCR, while TCRdb's copy carries only in-frame clones and drops some. The table has about 110,000 clones, over 60% seen once; the top ten hold under 20%. The sample was peripheral blood. The receptors here all came from a woman at least 80 years old with active or convalescent COVID-19. The CDR3 runs from the conserved cysteine through the conserved F or W. The D gene is left open where the match is weak. Not every row has a clone size; where given, it reads once, few, many or a size class.

v_gene: TRBV5-1; j_gene: TRBJ2-1; abundance: NA; d_gene: TRBD2; CDR3nt: TGCGCCAGCAGCTTGGTGTTAGCGGGGAATGAGCAGTTCTTC; CDR3aa: CASSLVLAGNEQFF
v_gene: TRBV3-1/TRBV3-2; j_gene: TRBJ2-1; abundance: NA; d_gene: TRBD2; CDR3nt: TGTGCCAGCAGCCCCGCCGGGACTAGCGGTAACAATGAGCAGTTCTTC; CDR3aa: CASSPAGTSGNNEQFF
v_gene: TRBV6-5; j_gene: TRBJ1-2; abundance: NA; d_gene: TRBD1; CDR3nt: TGTGCCAGCAGTCGACCGGGACAGACGTATGGCTACACCTTC; CDR3aa: CASSRPGQTYGYTF
v_gene: TRBV15; j_gene: TRBJ2-1; abundance: NA; d_gene: TRBD2; CDR3nt: TGTGCCACCAGCGAGGGACTAGCGGGGTACAATGAGCAGTTCTTC; CDR3aa: CATSEGLAGYNEQFF
v_gene: TRBV5-6; j_gene: TRBJ2-3; abundance: NA; d_gene: TRBD2; CDR3nt: TGTGCCAGCAGCCAACGCGGGAGAGCTAGCACAGATACGCAGTATTTT; CDR3aa: CASSQRGRASTDTQYF
v_gene: TRBV9; j_gene: TRBJ2-5; abundance: NA; d_gene: TRBD2; CDR3nt: TGTGCCAGCAGTAGCGGGACTCAAGAGACCCAGTACTTC; CDR3aa: CASSSGTQETQYF
v_gene: TRBV19; j_gene: TRBJ1-4; abundance: NA; d_gene: NA; CDR3nt: TGTGCCAGTAGTCTTGGGGCAGGGGCCGAAAAACTGTTTTTT; CDR3aa: CASSLGAGAEKLFF
v_gene: TRBV6-5; j_gene: TRBJ1-2; abundance: NA; d_gene: TRBD1; CDR3nt: TGTGCCAGCACCGAGGGGGCGCCGGGTGGCTACACCTTC; CDR3aa: CASTEGAPGGYTF
v_gene: TRBV18; j_gene: TRBJ2-3; abundance: NA; d_gene: NA; CDR3nt: TGTGCCAGCACGCAAACCGCGGGTAGGGATACGCAGTATTTT; CDR3aa: CASTQTAGRDTQYF
v_gene: TRBV9; j_gene: TRBJ2-1; abundance: once; d_gene: NA; CDR3nt: TGTGCCAGCAGTGGACTACCGGGACTCGGGCAGTTCTTC; CDR3aa: CASSGLPGLGQFF
v_gene: TRBV6-4; j_gene: TRBJ2-1; abundance: NA; d_gene: NA; CDR3nt: TGTGCCAGCAGTGACGGCAGGGATCCTGCATGTGAGCAGTTCTTC; CDR3aa: CASSDGRDPACEQFF
v_gene: TRBV5-1; j_gene: TRBJ1-2; abundance: NA; d_gene: NA; CDR3nt: TGCGCCAGCAGCTTGGATGGGAGTAGCTATGGCTACACCTTC; CDR3aa: CASSLDGSSYGYTF